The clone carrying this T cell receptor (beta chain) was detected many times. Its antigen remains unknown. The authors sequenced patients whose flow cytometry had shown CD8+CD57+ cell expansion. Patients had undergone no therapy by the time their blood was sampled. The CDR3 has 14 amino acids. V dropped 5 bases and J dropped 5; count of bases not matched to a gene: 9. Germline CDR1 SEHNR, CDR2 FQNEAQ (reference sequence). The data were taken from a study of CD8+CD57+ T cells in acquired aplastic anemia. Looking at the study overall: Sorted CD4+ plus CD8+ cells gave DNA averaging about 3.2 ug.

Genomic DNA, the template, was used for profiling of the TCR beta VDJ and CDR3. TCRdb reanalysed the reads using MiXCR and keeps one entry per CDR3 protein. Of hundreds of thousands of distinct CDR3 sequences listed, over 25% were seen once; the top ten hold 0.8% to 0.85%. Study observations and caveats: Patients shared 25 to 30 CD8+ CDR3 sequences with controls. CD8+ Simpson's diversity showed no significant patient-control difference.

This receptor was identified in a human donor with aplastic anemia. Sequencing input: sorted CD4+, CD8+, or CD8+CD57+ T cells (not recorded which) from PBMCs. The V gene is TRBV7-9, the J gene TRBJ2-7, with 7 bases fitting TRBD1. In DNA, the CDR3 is TGTGCCAGCAGCCTACCGACAGGGTCTAACGAGCAGTACTTC. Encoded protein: CASSLPTGSNEQYF.